What follows describes a single TCR beta chain. Its antigen is not identified. TCRdb's table, derived via immunoSEQ multiplex PCR, lists solely in-frame clones and lacks some. The sample carries about 68,000 clones, about four fifths recorded once. This sample's time point: baseline, week 1 (first vaccination visit). Documented treatment: pre-vaccination baseline after standard-of-care therapy. Germline V gene lookup returns CDR1 SNHLY and CDR2 FYNNEI. V lost 6 bases to trimming and J lost 6 bases, with 5 bases between them. This CDR3 has 11 residues. The sample originates from a study of a mutant IDH1 vaccine in newly diagnosed glioma. Study in general: Earlier therapy was either radiotherapy, temozolomide, or both, and most got both.

Overall study findings and caveats: No link was apparently found between pseudoprogression and changes in top peripheral T cell clonotypes.

Specimen: PBMCs, collected from a glioma patient treated with radiotherapy, temozolomide or both. The chain has TRBV2 and TRBJ2-2; D remains ambiguous. The source is a man in his forties or fifties with glioma. CDR3 loop: CASRYSGELFF. The CDR3 DNA reads TGTGCCAGCAGGTACTCCGGGGAGCTGTTTTTT.